A single sample is the source of the 23 T cell receptor beta chains below, sequenced in a study of PD-1 blockade in classical Hodgkin lymphoma. Using immunoSEQ multiplex PCR, the repertoire was profiled, and TCRdb retains in-frame clones only, with some absent. The sample yields about 36,000 clones, roughly two thirds seen once. Exposure to brentuximab vedotin varied, and each patient had relapsed following autologous stem cell transplantation. Specimen: peripheral blood mononuclear cells (PBMCs), collected before the second cycle of nivolumab. The receptors originated from a human donor with classical Hodgkin lymphoma.

This chain connects TRBV5-4 to TRBJ2-7, with D tentatively TRBD2 (5 bases). CDR3 size: 14 residues. Per the germline V gene, CDR1 is SGHNT and CDR2 is YYREEE (reference sequence). V lost 5 bases to trimming and J lost 2 bases, with 14 bases between them. In DNA, the CDR3 is TGTGCCAGCAGTCCATGGACGGGAACCTACGAGCAGTACTTC. Protein sequence: CASSPWTGTYEQYF.

The chain links TRBV27 to TRBJ1-1; tentative D call: TRBD1 (5 bases). The CDR3 consists of 13 residues. Trimming left V 5 bases short and J 3 bases short, with 10 bases between. Germline V gene data show CDR1 as MNHEY and CDR2 as SMNVEV (reference sequence). CDR3 sequence reads: CASSTGRYTEAFF. The CDR3 DNA reads TGTGCCAGCAGTACAGGTCGTTACACTGAAGCTTTCTTT.

The chain links TRBV7-2 to TRBJ1-6; possible D gene TRBD1, 5 bases. The V end was cut by 1 base, the J end by 6 bases, with 13 bases between. This CDR3 region has 16 residues. CDR1 is SGHTA, CDR2 FQGNSA, per germline. The CDR3 reads CASSLVQGRGNSPLHF. The CDR3 DNA follows: TGTGCCAGCAGCTTAGTCCAGGGAAGAGGTAATTCACCCCTCCACTTT.

This clone came up many times. This chain joins TRBV7-6 and TRBJ2-7; tentative D call: TRBD2 (6 bases). The germline V gene encodes CDR1 SGHVS and CDR2 FNYEAQ. This CDR3 comprises 15 residues. V was pared by 2 bases and J by 2 bases, with 13 bases between. CDR3 loop: CASSLNWGETYEQYF. The CDR3 nucleotides are TGTGCCAGCAGCTTAAACTGGGGGGAGACCTACGAGCAGTACTTC.

This clone has more than one count but fewer than ten. V and J are TRBV10-3 and TRBJ1-2; D not resolved. Trimming shortened V by 6 bases and J by 1 base, and 15 bases separated the two germline ends. Germline-derived CDR1 and CDR2 are ENHRY and SYGVKD. The CDR3 sequence is 15 residues long. CDR3 region: CAISGTSSVNYGYTF. The CDR3 DNA is TGTGCCATCAGCGGTACTAGTAGCGTTAACTATGGCTACACCTTC.

This chain uses TRBV5-4 with TRBJ2-7; 7 bases are a match to TRBD2. CDR1 SGHNT and CDR2 YYREEE come from the germline V gene (reference sequence). Trimming cost V 0 bases and J 2 bases; bases outside gene matches: 5. The CDR3 loop spans 15 amino acids. In nucleotides, the CDR3 is TGTGCCAGCAGCTTGGATCCTAGCGGAGCCTACGAGCAGTACTTC. Its translation: CASSLDPSGAYEQYF.

This clone was found once. A read error may produce the germline difference seen at one junction end. The chain uses TRBV4-3 and TRBJ2-7, with 9 bases aligning to TRBD2. The CDR3 runs 15 residues. Germline V gene data show CDR1 as LGHNA and CDR2 as YSLEER. CDR3 sequence: CASSLAGETSYGQYF. CDR3 DNA: TGCGCCAGCAGCCTAGCGGGGGAAACCTCCTACGGGCAGTACTTC.

V is TRBV15 and J is TRBJ1-5; D gene unclear. Germline CDR1 and CDR2: LNHNV and YYDKDF (reference sequence). The CDR3 has 13 residues. Trimming removed 2 bases from V and 3 bases from J, with 5 bases in between. As DNA, the CDR3 is TGTGCCACCAGCAGACTTTACAATCAGCCCCAGCATTTT. Translation gives CATSRLYNQPQHF.

V and J are TRBV5-1 and TRBJ2-7; 8 bases map to TRBD2. V shed 2 bases, J shed 2 bases, and the junction held 6 bases outside the gene matches. The CDR3 totals 15 residues. Germline-derived CDR1 and CDR2 are SGHRS and YFSETQ. The CDR3 sequence: CASSFDSGNTYEQYF. The CDR3 DNA follows: TGCGCCAGCAGCTTCGATAGCGGGAATACCTACGAGCAGTACTTC.

DNA of the CDR3: TGTGCCACCAGCAGAACCCGAGACGGGGCCCTAAATGAGCAGTTCTTC. Residues: CATSRTRDGALNEQFF. The gene calls are TRBV15 and TRBJ2-1; D assignment may be TRBD1 or TRBD2 (5 bases each). The CDR3 loop spans 16 amino acids. Per germline, CDR1 LNHNV and CDR2 YYDKDF (reference sequence). V was clipped by 2 bases and J by 7 bases, with 18 bases between them.

The rearrangement links TRBV5-4 to TRBJ1-2; TRBD1 is a possible D gene (5 bases). CDR1 and CDR2 from the germline V gene are SGHNT and YYREEE (reference sequence). The CDR3 totals 14 residues. Trimming stripped 0 bases from V and 6 bases from J, with 12 bases between. CDR3 sequence reads: CASSLVVGPDGYTF. The DNA for the CDR3 is TGTGCCAGCAGCTTGGTCGTGGGGCCGGATGGCTACACCTTC. Variable domain in full (rest from reference TRBV5-4 and TRBJ1-2): ETGVTQSPTHLIKTRGQQVTLRCSSQSGHNTVSWYQQALGQGPQFIFQYYREEENGRGNFPPRFSGLQFPNYSSELNVNALELDDSALYLCASSLVVGPDGYTFGSGTRLTVV.

The chain has TRBV9 and TRBJ2-1; either TRBD1 or TRBD2 may supply D (7 bases each). CDR1 is SGDLS, CDR2 YYNGEE, per germline. Trimming cost V 4 bases and J 5 bases, with 10 bases left between them. There are 13 residues in the CDR3. The CDR3 nucleotides are TGTGCCAGCAGCCAGGGGGGGAACAATGAGCAGTTCTTC. It specifies CASSQGGNNEQFF.

This chain joins TRBV4-3 and TRBJ2-2; the D gene could be TRBD1 or TRBD2 (5 bases each). The V gene's germline CDR1 is LGHNA and CDR2 YSLEER. This CDR3 region has 18 residues. V lost 0 bases, J lost 0 bases, and 14 bases lay in between. CDR3 sequence: CASSQESGLTSNTGELFF. CDR3 coding DNA: TGCGCCAGCAGCCAAGAGTCGGGGCTAACTTCGAACACCGGGGAGCTGTTTTTT.

The chain employs TRBV19 and TRBJ1-2, with 8 bases aligning to TRBD1. The germline CDR1 and CDR2 sequences are LNHDA and SQIVND (reference sequence). CDR3 length equals 13 residues. V lost 2 bases to trimming and J lost 7 bases; unmatched junction nucleotides: 3. CDR3 sequence (DNA): TGTGCCAGTAGTATACAGGGGGCAGGTGGCTACACCTTC. This translates into CASSIQGAGGYTF.

V gene TRBV7-2 combines with J gene TRBJ2-3; D possibly corresponds to TRBD1 (7 bases). The CDR3 is made up of 15 amino acids. The ends were cut back, 5 bases at V and 2 bases at J, with 14 bases in the middle. The germline V gene has CDR1 SGHTA and CDR2 FQGNSA. CDR3 loop: CASSVQGTFTDTQYF. CDR3 in DNA: TGTGCCAGCAGCGTACAGGGGACTTTCACAGATACGCAGTATTTT.

This clone occurred a few times. This chain joins TRBV6-1 and TRBJ1-5; possible D gene TRBD1, 6 bases. V gave up 7 bases and J gave up 1 base, with 14 bases separating them. Germline CDR1 MNHNS, CDR2 SASEGT. The CDR3 consists of 15 residues. CDR3 coding DNA: TGTGCCAGCACCAAAGCGACAGGAAGCAATCAGCCCCAGCATTTT. This codes for CASTKATGSNQPQHF.

The genes are TRBV10-3 and TRBJ2-7; TRBD2 might be the D (5 bases). From germline, CDR1 is ENHRY and CDR2 SYGVKD. The CDR3 is 15 amino acids. Trimming cost V 7 bases and J 0 bases, with 16 bases left between them. CDR3 bases: TGTGCCATCACCGAATCGACGGGGAGCTCCTACGAGCAGTACTTC. Encoded protein: CAITESTGSSYEQYF.

This clone was seen only a few times. This sequence joins TRBV7-8 and TRBJ2-7, with 8 bases matching TRBD1. Trimming at V came to 5 bases and at J to 4 bases, leaving 19 bases not matched to a gene. Germline loops: CDR1 SGHVS, CDR2 FQNEAQ. CDR3 length equals 18 residues. The CDR3 nucleotides read TGTGCCAGCAGCCGGGACAGGCGTTATACGACCACCGGGTACGAGCAGTACTTC. This encodes CASSRDRRYTTTGYEQYF.

The chain employs TRBV5-5 and TRBJ1-2; tentatively, D is TRBD1 (5 bases). Germline loops: CDR1 SGHKS, CDR2 YYEKEE (reference sequence). Trimming removed 0 bases at V and 8 bases at J, with 8 bases between. There are 12 residues in the CDR3. The CDR3 loop reads CASSLEGIGYTF. CDR3 DNA: TGTGCCAGCAGCTTGGAGGGGATCGGCTACACCTTC.

The chain employs TRBV5-4 and TRBJ2-3, with TRBD2 matching 9 bases. There are 16 residues in the CDR3. Germline CDR1 is SGHNT and CDR2 is YYREEE (reference sequence). With 0 bases clipped from V and 5 bases from J, the junction kept 7 bases outside the gene matches. The CDR3 sequence is CASSLVGRGGVDTQYF. In DNA form, the CDR3 reads TGTGCCAGCAGCTTGGTAGGGCGGGGGGGCGTAGATACGCAGTATTTT.

The chain couples TRBV19 to TRBJ1-5; maybe TRBD1 (5 bases). This CDR3 contains 17 residues. V was clipped by 1 base and J by 3 bases, with 16 bases between them. Germline V CDR1 and CDR2: LNHDA, SQIVND (reference sequence). As DNA, the CDR3 is TGTGCCAGTAGTATAGTTAAAGGGTTGGGGGTCAATCAGCCCCAGCATTTT. Protein sequence: CASSIVKGLGVNQPQHF.

This chain uses TRBV7-2 with TRBJ2-2, with D perhaps matching TRBD2 (6 bases). CDR1 and CDR2 from the germline V gene are SGHTA and FQGNSA. This CDR3 has 13 residues. With 5 bases removed from V and 5 bases from J, the gap between germline ends came to 9 bases. CDR3 nucleotides: TGTGCCAGCAGCCACGCGGGAACCGGGGAGCTGTTTTTT. Its translation: CASSHAGTGELFF. Using reference TRBV7-2 and TRBJ2-2 for the parts outside the CDR3, the full variable domain is GAGVSQSPSNKVTEKGKDVELRCDPISGHTALYWYRQSLGQGLEFLIYFQGNSAPDKSGLPSDRFSAERTGGSVSTLTIQRTQQEDSAVYLCASSHAGTGELFFGEGSRLTVL.

As to this clone: Germline and junction disagree at one end, which may indicate a read error. The sample contains more than one DNA sequence encoding this CDR3. The chain joins TRBV2 to TRBJ2-5; D ambiguous. CDR1 and CDR2 (germline): SNHLY, FYNNEI. This CDR3 comprises 11 residues. In nucleotides, the CDR3 is TGCGCCTCCAAGAACGAGAAGACCCAGTACTTC. Translation gives CASKNEKTQYF.